The sequence of this T cell receptor beta chain was determined in a study of regulatory T cells in long-lasting Graves disease. Points from the study as a whole: The study found TRBV28, TRBJ1-2 and TRBJ2-5 favored in persistent disease.

Time point in this sample: persistent/refractory GD, antithyroid drugs over 5 years with positive TRAb. Extracted RNA from PBMCs served as the source of the TCR library. Patients came from an endocrinology department in Xi'an, China. Germline V lookup: CDR1 MNHNS, CDR2 SASEGT. The V end lost 0 bases, the J end lost 3 bases, and 12 bases lay between the germline ends. This CDR3 has 16 residues. With respect to this clonotype: Its antigen is unknown.

Building the TCR beta libraries relied on iRepertoire HTBI primers, and CDR3 regions underwent Arm-PCR. The authors' processing: Sample data revealed approximately 60 TRBV and under 15 TRBJ segments. TCRdb reprocessed the multiplex PCR reads via MiXCR and lists one record per CDR3 protein. The authors' filters were not applied to this entry. The sample yields 400,000 or so distinct CDR3 sequences, less than 25% seen once. This sequence was found in a female donor with Graves disease. Source: peripheral blood mononuclear cells (PBMCs), taken when the disease was refractory, from a patient treated with antithyroid drugs. The rearrangement links TRBV6-1 to TRBJ1-3; D uncertain. The CDR3 sequence is CASSEALGQFGNTIYF. The CDR3, as DNA: TGTGCCAGCAGTGAAGCGCTTGGGCAGTTTGGAAACACCATATATTTT.